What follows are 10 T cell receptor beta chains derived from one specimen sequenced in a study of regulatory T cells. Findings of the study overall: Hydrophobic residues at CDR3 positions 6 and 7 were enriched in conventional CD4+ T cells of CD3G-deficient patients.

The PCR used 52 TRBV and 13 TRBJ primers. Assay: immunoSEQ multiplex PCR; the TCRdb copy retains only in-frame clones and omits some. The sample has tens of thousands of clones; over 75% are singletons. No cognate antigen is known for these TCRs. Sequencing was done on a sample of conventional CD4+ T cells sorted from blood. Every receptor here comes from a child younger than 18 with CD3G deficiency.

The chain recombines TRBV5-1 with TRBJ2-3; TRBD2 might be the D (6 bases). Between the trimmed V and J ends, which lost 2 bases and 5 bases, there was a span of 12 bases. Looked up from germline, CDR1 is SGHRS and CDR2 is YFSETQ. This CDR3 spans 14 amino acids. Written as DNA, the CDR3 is TGCGCCAGCAGCTTAGGTAGGGGAGGAGATACGCAGTATTTT. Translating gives CASSLGRGGDTQYF.

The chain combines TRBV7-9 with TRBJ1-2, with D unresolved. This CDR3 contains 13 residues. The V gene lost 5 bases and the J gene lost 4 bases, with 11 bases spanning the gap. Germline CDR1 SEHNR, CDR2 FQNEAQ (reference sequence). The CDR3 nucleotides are TGTGCCAGCAGCGTCGAAAAAGGCTATGGCTACACCTTC. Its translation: CASSVEKGYGYTF.

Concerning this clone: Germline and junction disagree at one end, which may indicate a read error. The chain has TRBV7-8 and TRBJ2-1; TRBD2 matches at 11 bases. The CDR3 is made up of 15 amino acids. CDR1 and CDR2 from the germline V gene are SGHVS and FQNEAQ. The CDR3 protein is CASSLAGGPYNEQFF. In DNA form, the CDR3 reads TGTGCCAGCAGCCTAGCGGGAGGTCCCTACAATGAGCAGTTCTTC.

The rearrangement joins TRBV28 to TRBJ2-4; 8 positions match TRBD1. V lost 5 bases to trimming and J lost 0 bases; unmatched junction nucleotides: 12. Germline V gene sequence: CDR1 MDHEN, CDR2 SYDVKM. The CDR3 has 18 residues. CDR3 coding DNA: TGTGCCAGCAGTACAACCCCCCACAGGGGGGAAGCCAAAAACATTCAGTACTTC. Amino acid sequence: CASSTTPHRGEAKNIQYF.

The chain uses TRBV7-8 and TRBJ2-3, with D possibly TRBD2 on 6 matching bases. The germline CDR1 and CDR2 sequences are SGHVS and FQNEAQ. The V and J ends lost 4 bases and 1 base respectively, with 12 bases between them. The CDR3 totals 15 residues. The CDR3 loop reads CASSSKSGRTDTQYF. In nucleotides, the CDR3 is TGTGCCAGCAGCTCTAAGAGCGGGCGCACAGATACGCAGTATTTT.

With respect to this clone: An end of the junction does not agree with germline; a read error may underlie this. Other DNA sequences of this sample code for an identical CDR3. CDR3 sequence (DNA): TGTGCCACCGCGGGACCCCTGAACACTGAGGCTTTCTTT. It yields the protein CATAGPLNTEAFF. The chain carries TRBV28 and TRBJ1-1, with D tentatively TRBD1 (5 bases). Per germline, CDR1 MDHEN and CDR2 SYDVKM. The CDR3 has 13 residues.

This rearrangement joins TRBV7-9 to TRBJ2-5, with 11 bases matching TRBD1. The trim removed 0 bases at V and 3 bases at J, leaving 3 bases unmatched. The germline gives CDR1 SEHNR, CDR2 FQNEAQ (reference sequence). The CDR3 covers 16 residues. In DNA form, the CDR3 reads TGTGCCAGCAGCTTAGCAAGGACAGGGGGCAAAGAGACCCAGTACTTC. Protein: CASSLARTGGKETQYF.

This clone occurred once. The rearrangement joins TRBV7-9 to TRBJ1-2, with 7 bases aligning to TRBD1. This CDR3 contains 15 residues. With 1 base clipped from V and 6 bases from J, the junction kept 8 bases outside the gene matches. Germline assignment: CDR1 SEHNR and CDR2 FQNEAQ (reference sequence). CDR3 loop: CASSLGDRDIDGYTF. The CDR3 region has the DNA TGTGCCAGCAGCTTAGGAGACAGGGATATAGATGGCTACACCTTC.

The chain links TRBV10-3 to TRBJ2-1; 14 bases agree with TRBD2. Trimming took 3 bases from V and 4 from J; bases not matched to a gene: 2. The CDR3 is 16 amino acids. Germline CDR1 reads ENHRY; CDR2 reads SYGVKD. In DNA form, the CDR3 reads TGTGCCATCAGTGAAGGGACTAGCGGGAGATACAATGAGCAGTTCTTC. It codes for CAISEGTSGRYNEQFF.

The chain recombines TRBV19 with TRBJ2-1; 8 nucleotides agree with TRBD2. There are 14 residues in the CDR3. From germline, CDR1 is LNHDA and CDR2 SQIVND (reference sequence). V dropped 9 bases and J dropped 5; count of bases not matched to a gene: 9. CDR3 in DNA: TGTGCCAGCCGGGCGGGAGGAAAGGACAATGAGCAGTTCTTC. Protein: CASRAGGKDNEQFF.